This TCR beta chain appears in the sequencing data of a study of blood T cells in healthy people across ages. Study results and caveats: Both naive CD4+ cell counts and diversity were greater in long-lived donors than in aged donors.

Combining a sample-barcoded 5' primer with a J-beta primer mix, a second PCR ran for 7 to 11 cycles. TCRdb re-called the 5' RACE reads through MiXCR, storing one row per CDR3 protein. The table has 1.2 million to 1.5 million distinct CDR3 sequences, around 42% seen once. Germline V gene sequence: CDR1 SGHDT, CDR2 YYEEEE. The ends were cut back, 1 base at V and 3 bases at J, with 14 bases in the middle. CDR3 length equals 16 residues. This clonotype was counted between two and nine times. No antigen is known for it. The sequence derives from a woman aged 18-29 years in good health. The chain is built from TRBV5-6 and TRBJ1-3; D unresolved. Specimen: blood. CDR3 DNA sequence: TGTGCCAGCAGCTTGTTGCCTGATTCCGATGGAAACACCATATATTTT. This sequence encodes CASSLLPDSDGNTIYF. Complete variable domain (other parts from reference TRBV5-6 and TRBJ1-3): DAGVTQSPTHLIKTRGQQVTLRCSPKSGHDTVSWYQQALGQGPQFIFQYYEEEERQRGNFPDRFSGHQFPNYSSELNVNALLLGDSALYLCASSLLPDSDGNTIYFGEGSWLTVV.